Following are 23 T cell receptor beta chains from one sample sequenced in a study of T cell responses to AZD1222 COVID-19 vaccine. The assay was immunoSEQ multiplex PCR, and TCRdb's table has in-frame clones only and misses some. Among about 180,000 clones, about 91% were seen once, and the ten largest hold roughly 7.7%. Sequencing was performed on peripheral blood, taken on day 0 of AZD1222 vaccination. The receptors shown here come from an adult in good health.

The chain couples TRBV5-6 to TRBJ1-2, with D tentatively TRBD1 (5 bases). Between the trimmed V and J ends, which lost 5 bases and 4 bases, there was a span of 18 bases. The CDR3 spans 15 residues. Germline V gene lookup returns CDR1 SGHDT and CDR2 YYEEEE. The CDR3 sequence is CASRRDAGLLYGYTF. In DNA, the CDR3 is TGTGCCAGCAGACGGGATGCAGGGCTCCTCTATGGCTACACCTTC.

CDR3 DNA: TGTGCCAGCAGCTTAGCGGGGACAGGGGGCTACGAGCAGTACTTC. This encodes CASSLAGTGGYEQYF. The chain links TRBV7-8 to TRBJ2-7; the match to TRBD1 covers 11 bases. V was clipped by 0 bases and J by 3 bases; unmatched bases: 1. Germline V gives CDR1 SGHVS, CDR2 FQNEAQ. This CDR3 has 15 residues.

This sequence joins TRBV29-1 and TRBJ1-1; 10 bases align to TRBD1. Germline CDR1 reads SQVTM; CDR2 reads ANQGSEA. Germline trimming cut 8 bases from V and 10 bases from J; bases unmatched to any gene: 19. The CDR3 sequence is 15 residues long. CDR3 residues: CSSAGTGDSLRAAFF. In nucleotides, the CDR3 is TGCAGCTCCGCCGGGACAGGGGATTCGTTGCGGGCAGCTTTCTTT.

CDR3 loop: CASSLGGGGNHNEQFF. CDR3 coding DNA: TGTGCCAGCAGCTTAGGTGGCGGGGGGAACCACAATGAGCAGTTCTTC. J is TRBJ2-1 and V is TRBV7-9; 8 nucleotides line up with TRBD2. The CDR3 sequence is 16 residues long. CDR1 and CDR2 from the germline V gene are SEHNR and FQNEAQ (reference sequence). J was trimmed by 5 bases and V by 1 base; bases with no gene match: 7.

The rearrangement links TRBV30 to TRBJ1-3; possibly TRBD1 for D (5 bases). The germline V gene has CDR1 GTSNPN and CDR2 SVGIG (reference sequence). Trimming cost V 3 bases and J 1 base, with 10 bases left between them. There are 14 residues in the CDR3. The CDR3 DNA follows: TGTGCCTGGAGCACAGGTTTATCTGGAAACACCATATATTTT. Amino acid sequence: CAWSTGLSGNTIYF.

V is TRBV30 and J is TRBJ1-1; D may be TRBD1 (6 bases). Germline-derived CDR1 and CDR2 are GTSNPN and SVGIG (reference sequence). V gave up 4 bases and J gave up 1 base, with 13 bases separating them. The CDR3 covers 14 residues. The DNA of the CDR3 is TGTGCCTGGAAGCCAGGGGTGAGGAACACTGAAGCTTTCTTT. Translating it yields CAWKPGVRNTEAFF.

Comment on this clone: One junction end does not reproduce the germline sequence, and a read error may be involved. This sequence joins TRBV7-2 and TRBJ2-5, with D perhaps TRBD2 (5 bases). Germline CDR1 SGHTA, CDR2 FQGNSA. The CDR3 has 13 residues. CDR3 protein: CASSLAPQVTQYF. CDR3 coding DNA: TGTGCCAGCAGCCTAGCACCCCAGGTGACCCAGTACTTC.

The rearrangement uses TRBV2 and TRBJ1-5, with D tentatively TRBD1 (6 bases). CDR1 and CDR2 (germline): SNHLY, FYNNEI. V lost 6 bases to trimming and J lost 3 bases, with 15 bases between them. The CDR3 spans 15 residues. The CDR3 DNA reads TGTGCCAGCAGGCTTGGGCGGGGGGCCAATCAGCCCCAGCATTTT. This codes for CASRLGRGANQPQHF.

The CDR3 loop is CASSTGGLHEIEAFF. The CDR3 DNA reads TGTGCCAGCAGCACGGGGGGCCTCCATGAAATTGAAGCTTTCTTT. J is TRBJ1-1 and V is TRBV2, with D perhaps matching TRBD1 (6 bases). Germline assignment: CDR1 SNHLY and CDR2 FYNNEI. The CDR3 is 15 residues long. The V and J ends lost 6 bases and 7 bases respectively, with 21 bases between them.

The V and J genes are TRBV15 and TRBJ1-2; D not certain. Trimming pared 0 bases from V and 4 bases from J, leaving 6 bases between. CDR1 LNHNV and CDR2 YYDKDF come from the germline V gene (reference sequence). CDR3 length: 13 amino acids. This chain's CDR3 is CATSRDRSYGYTF. The CDR3 region has the DNA TGTGCCACCAGCAGAGATCGGAGCTATGGCTACACCTTC. The whole variable domain, remainder taken from reference TRBV15 and TRBJ1-2, is DAMVIQNPRYQVTQFGKPVTLSCSQTLNHNVMYWYQQKSSQAPKLLFHYYDKDFNNEADTPDNFQSRRPNTSFCFLDIRSPGLGDTAMYLCATSRDRSYGYTFGSGTRLTVV.

The chain is built from TRBV10-3 and TRBJ2-3, with 7 bases matching TRBD2. V gave up 4 bases and J gave up 5 bases; unmatched junction bases: 6. The germline V gene encodes CDR1 ENHRY and CDR2 SYGVKD. This CDR3 spans 14 amino acids. CDR3 nucleotide sequence: TGTGCCATCAGTGTTACTGGGGAGGGAGATACGCAGTATTTT. Encoded protein: CAISVTGEGDTQYF.

This clone has just one count. Its ends do not fully match the called genes, so a read error is possible. The chain recombines TRBV27 with TRBJ1-1, with unresolved D. Germline V gene lookup returns CDR1 MNHEY and CDR2 SMNVEV (reference sequence). The CDR3 sequence is 15 residues long. This CDR3 is CASSLSERGNTEAFF. The CDR3 DNA sequence: TGTGCCAGCAGCTTATCAGAGCGGGGGAACACTGAAGCTTTCTTT.

The genes are TRBV30 and TRBJ1-1; D gene ambiguous. Germline assignment: CDR1 GTSNPN and CDR2 SVGIG (reference sequence). The CDR3 extends over 12 amino acids. Trimming took off 1 base at V and 5 bases at J, with 8 bases between the two ends. Here the CDR3 DNA reads TGTGCCTGGAGTGGGGAGGGAACTGAAGCTTTCTTT. It encodes CAWSGEGTEAFF.

This chain links TRBV6-2 or TRBV6-3 with TRBJ1-5; the match to TRBD1 covers 7 bases. The CDR3 totals 14 residues. CDR1 is MNHEY and CDR2 is SVGEGT in the germline V gene. V dropped 5 bases and J dropped 4; count of bases not matched to a gene: 5. The CDR3 DNA is TGTGCCAGCAGTAGGGACAGCGGAAATCAGCCCCAGCATTTT. Its protein is CASSRDSGNQPQHF.

The chain couples TRBV6-6 to TRBJ2-7; tentative D call: TRBD2 (6 bases). Germline CDR1 and CDR2: MNHNY and SVGAGI (reference sequence). Trimming took 6 bases from V and 4 from J, leaving 22 bases between them. The CDR3 totals 16 residues. The CDR3 DNA reads TGTGCCAGCAGCCGTACCGGGACGGGAGTAGTTTACGAGCAGTACTTC. Amino acids: CASSRTGTGVVYEQYF.

The chain combines TRBV20-1 with TRBJ1-2, with no clear D. This CDR3 is built from 12 residues. Per germline, CDR1 DFQATT and CDR2 SNEGSKA (reference sequence). Trimming removed 3 bases from V and 8 bases from J, with 13 bases in between. CDR3 DNA: TGCAGTGCTAGTACCGGAGGGAAGGGCTACACCTTC. Protein: CSASTGGKGYTF.

The chain links TRBV30 to TRBJ1-2; D is perhaps TRBD1 (6 bases). The length of the CDR3 is 14 residues. V was cut by 4 bases and J by 8 bases, with 20 bases left in between. Germline assignment: CDR1 GTSNPN and CDR2 SVGIG (reference sequence). In DNA form, the CDR3 reads TGTGCCTGGACAGGAGGGCAGGGGTTCTTCGGCTACACCTTC. Residues: CAWTGGQGFFGYTF. Full variable domain (outside the CDR3, taken from reference TRBV30 and TRBJ1-2): SQTIHQWPATLVQPVGSPLSLECTVEGTSNPNLYWYRQAAGRGLQLLFYSVGIGQISSEVPQNLSASRPQDRQFILSSKKLLLSDSGFYLCAWTGGQGFFGYTFGSGTRLTVV.

The chain has TRBV5-6 and TRBJ1-1, with 8 bases aligning to TRBD1. The CDR3 extends over 17 amino acids. Trimming cost V 6 bases and J 1 base; bases outside gene matches: 14. Germline V gene lookup returns CDR1 SGHDT and CDR2 YYEEEE. The CDR3 loop is CASNQLTGDSWNTEAFF. CDR3 DNA sequence: TGTGCCAGCAACCAATTGACAGGGGACTCTTGGAACACTGAAGCTTTCTTT.

The chain carries TRBV5-4 and TRBJ2-7; TRBD2 is a possible D gene (6 bases). The CDR3 has 15 residues. The V and J ends lost 1 base and 5 bases respectively, with 16 bases between them. Germline CDR1 reads SGHNT; CDR2 reads YYREEE (reference sequence). The CDR3: CASSLSVGLLDEQYF. In nucleotides, the CDR3 is TGTGCCAGCAGCTTGTCGGTGGGACTCTTGGACGAGCAGTACTTC.

This chain connects TRBV28 to TRBJ1-1; unclear D gene. Trimming removed 5 bases from V and 3 bases from J, with 4 bases in between. Looked up from germline, CDR1 is MDHEN and CDR2 is SYDVKM. CDR3 length equals 11 residues. The CDR3 sequence is CASSPHTEAFF. DNA for the CDR3: TGTGCCAGCAGTCCCCACACTGAAGCTTTCTTT.

The J gene is TRBJ2-1, the V gene TRBV27, with D perhaps matching TRBD1 or TRBD2 (6 bases each). This CDR3 has 15 amino acids. Germline V lookup: CDR1 MNHEY, CDR2 SMNVEV (reference sequence). V was pared by 6 bases and J by 9 bases, with 21 bases between. The CDR3 region is CASSKPGGTFREQFF. CDR3 nucleotide sequence: TGTGCCAGCAGCAAACCCGGGGGCACTTTTCGTGAGCAGTTCTTC.

The V call is TRBV13, the J call TRBJ2-3; D call uncertain. V lost 4 bases and J lost 2, with 7 bases in between. Per the germline V gene, CDR1 is PRHDT and CDR2 is FYEKMQ (reference sequence). There are 13 residues in the CDR3. The CDR3 reads CASSSWNTDTQYF. CDR3 DNA sequence: TGTGCCAGCAGCTCCTGGAACACAGATACGCAGTATTTT. Supplemented by reference TRBV13 and TRBJ2-3, the full variable domain reads AAGVIQSPRHLIKEKRETATLKCYPIPRHDTVYWYQQGPGQDPQFLISFYEKMQSDKGSIPDRFSAQQFSDYHSELNMSSLELGDSALYFCASSSWNTDTQYFGPGTRLTVL.

This chain uses TRBV7-3 with TRBJ2-3; TRBD1 is a possible D gene (5 bases). The germline CDR1 and CDR2 sequences are SGHTA and FQGTGA. The CDR3 spans 13 residues. V dropped 5 bases and J dropped 3 bases, with 9 bases sitting between them. The CDR3 loop is CASSIDRTDTQYF. DNA for the CDR3: TGTGCCAGCAGCATCGACAGAACAGATACGCAGTATTTT.